This T cell receptor (beta chain) was identified during a study of glioma-infiltrating T cells after dendritic cell vaccination. The CDR3 contains 15 residues. With V trimmed by 4 bases and J by 3 bases, 9 bases remained unmatched. The germline gives CDR1 SGDLS, CDR2 YYNGEE. Input was approximately 2.2 ug genomic DNA, or all available if less. Only in-frame clones appear in the TCRdb table, and some are missing; sequencing was by immunoSEQ multiplex PCR. Here the sample spans around 58,000 clones, around four fifths being singletons. Sequencing was performed on blood, taken before dendritic cell vaccination. The receptor was isolated from a human donor with glioblastoma. This chain joins TRBV9 and TRBJ2-5; 7 bases fit TRBD2. The CDR3 DNA is TGTGCCAGCAGCTTCTCGGGGCTAGCGGAAGAGACCCAGTACTTC. It yields the protein CASSFSGLAEETQYF.